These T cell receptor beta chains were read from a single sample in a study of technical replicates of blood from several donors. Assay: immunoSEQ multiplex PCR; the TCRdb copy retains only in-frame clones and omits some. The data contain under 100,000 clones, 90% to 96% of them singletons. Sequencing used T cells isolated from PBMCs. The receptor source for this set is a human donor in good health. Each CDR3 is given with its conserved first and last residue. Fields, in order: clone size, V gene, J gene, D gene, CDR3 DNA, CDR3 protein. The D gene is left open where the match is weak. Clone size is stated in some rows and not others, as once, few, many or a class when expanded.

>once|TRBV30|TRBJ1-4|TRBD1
TGTGCCTGGAGCCCTAAGACGGGACAGAATGAAAAACTGTTTTTT
CAWSPKTGQNEKLFF
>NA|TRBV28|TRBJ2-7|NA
TGTGCCAGCATCGGACAGAACTCCTACGAGCAGTACTTC
CASIGQNSYEQYF
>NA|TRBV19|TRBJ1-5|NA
TGTGCCAGTAGTATTGAGGATTATAGCAATCAGCCCCAGCATTTT
CASSIEDYSNQPQHF
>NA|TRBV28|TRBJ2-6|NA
TGTGCCAGCAGTTTTTGGGGGGGCGCAGGGGCCAACGTCCTGACTTTC
CASSFWGGAGANVLTF
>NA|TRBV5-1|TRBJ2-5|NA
TGCGCCAGCAGCTTGGGCGGGCGCCAAGAGACCCAGTACTTC
CASSLGGRQETQYF
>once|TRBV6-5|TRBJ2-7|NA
TGTGCCAGCAGTTGGGGCGGATCCGGCTACGAGCAGTACTTC
CASSWGGSGYEQYF
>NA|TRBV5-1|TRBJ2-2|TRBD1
TGCGCCAGCAGCTTGGGCCCCCGACAGGGTTCGACCGGGGAGCTGTTTTTT
CASSLGPRQGSTGELFF
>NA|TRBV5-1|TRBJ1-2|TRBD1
TGCGCCAGCAGCAGCCGGGACAGGGCAGGGGATGGCTACACCTTC
CASSSRDRAGDGYTF
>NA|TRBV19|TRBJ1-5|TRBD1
TGTGCCAGTAGTCAAACAGGGGCACCGATAAGCAATCAGCCCCAGCATTTT
CASSQTGAPISNQPQHF
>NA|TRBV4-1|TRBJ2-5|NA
TGCGCCAGCAGCCAAGAGAGACAGGCGATAGAGACCCAGTACTTC
CASSQERQAIETQYF
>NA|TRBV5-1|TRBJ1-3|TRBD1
TGCGCCAGCAGCTTGGGGACAGGCGTAAACACCATATATTTT
CASSLGTGVNTIYF
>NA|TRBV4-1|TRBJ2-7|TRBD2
TGCGCCAGCAGCCAAGGAGGACTAGCGGGGACCAGCTACGAGCAGTACTTC
CASSQGGLAGTSYEQYF
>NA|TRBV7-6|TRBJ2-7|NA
TGTGCCAGCAGCAAATTCCCCCAGGTGGGCGACTACGAGCAGTACTTC
CASSKFPQVGDYEQYF
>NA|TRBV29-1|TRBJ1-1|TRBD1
TGCAGCGCTAACAGGGGCATGAACACTGAAGCTTTCTTT
CSANRGMNTEAFF
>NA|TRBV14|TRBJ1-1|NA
TGTGCCAGCAGCCAAGGATGGGCGGACAGAATTTTCACTGAAGCTTTCTTT
CASSQGWADRIFTEAFF
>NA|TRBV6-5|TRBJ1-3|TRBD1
TGTGCCAGCAGTTACTCGGGACAGAGCTCTGGAAACACCATATATTTT
CASSYSGQSSGNTIYF
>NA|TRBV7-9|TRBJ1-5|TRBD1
TGTGCCAGCAGCTCCCAGGGGGATCAGCCCCAGCATTTT
CASSSQGDQPQHF
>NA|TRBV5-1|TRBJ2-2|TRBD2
TGCGCCAGCAGCTTACGGACTAGCGGGAGGTCCGGGGAGCTGTTTTTT
CASSLRTSGRSGELFF
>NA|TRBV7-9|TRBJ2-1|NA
TGTGCCAGCAGCTGGGCAGATCGAAATGAGCAGTTCTTC
CASSWADRNEQFF
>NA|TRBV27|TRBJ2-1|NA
TGTGCCAGCAGCCAAAGCTCCAATGAGCAGTTCTTC
CASSQSSNEQFF
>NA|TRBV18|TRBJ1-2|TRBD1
TGTGCCAGCTCACCGGGACAGGTCAACTATGGCTACACCTTC
CASSPGQVNYGYTF
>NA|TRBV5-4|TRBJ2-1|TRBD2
TGTGCCAGCAGCTATAATAGCGGGAGAAACAATGAGCAGTTCTTC
CASSYNSGRNNEQFF
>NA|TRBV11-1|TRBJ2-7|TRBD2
TGTGCCAGCAGCTTAGCGCCGGGAGGACTAGCGGGCCGGGTTGGCGAGCAGTACTTC
CASSLAPGGLAGRVGEQYF
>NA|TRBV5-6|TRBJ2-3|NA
TGTGCCAGCAGCTTGGCCTCCACAGATACGCAGTATTTT
CASSLASTDTQYF
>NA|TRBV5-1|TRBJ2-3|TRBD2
TGCGCCAGCAGCTTGGTAGCTAGCGGGCTCAGAGATACGCAGTATTTT
CASSLVASGLRDTQYF